This T cell receptor (beta chain) came from a study of T cells after yellow fever vaccination. The junction had 11 bases not matched to a gene; V was cut back by 4 bases and J by 7 bases. CDR3 size: 16 residues. From germline, CDR1 is SGDLS and CDR2 YYNGEE. MiXCR, applied by TCRdb to the 5' RACE reads, yields one record per CDR3 protein. The table includes 450,000 to 600,000 distinct CDR3 sequences, 13% detected once. This clonotype was counted between two and nine times. The material sequenced was PBMCs, taken on the day of the yellow fever booster vaccination. This TCR was sampled from a man aged 30 to 39 who received the YFV17D yellow fever vaccine. This sequence joins TRBV9 and TRBJ2-7, with TRBD2 matching 13 bases. CDR3 in DNA: TGTGCCAGCAGCACCTCCGGACTAGCGGGAGTGGGGGAGCAGTACTTC. This translates into CASSTSGLAGVGEQYF.